Sequencing of this TCR beta chain was carried out in a study of shared clonotypes between healthy human individuals. This clone was counted once. The CDR3 is 15 residues long. Naive CD4+ cells were CD45RA-selected; the remaining cells were memory. Authors' methods: As immunoSEQ supplied junction-only sequences (without quality scores), filtering differed. Measured with immunoSEQ multiplex PCR; TCRdb has only the in-frame clones, and not every one. Clonal size and the V and J genes are those of that table, whereas D and trimming came from the DNA. The sample includes fewer than 3 million clones, approximately 90% of them seen just once.

The TCR was taken from a man younger than 30 in good health. Some clones in this sample may be carry-over from other donors' samples. The sample was naive CD4+ T cells from PBMCs. Subset described: CD45RA+ positively selected. The rearrangement links TRBV21-1 to TRBJ2-7; the tabulated D call, TRBD2, remains unverified against the DNA. TRBV21-1 is designated a pseudogene. In DNA, the CDR3 is TGTGCCAGCAACCCTCCAGCGGCCCACTCCTACGAGCAGTACTTC. This gives the protein CASNPPAAHSYEQYF.